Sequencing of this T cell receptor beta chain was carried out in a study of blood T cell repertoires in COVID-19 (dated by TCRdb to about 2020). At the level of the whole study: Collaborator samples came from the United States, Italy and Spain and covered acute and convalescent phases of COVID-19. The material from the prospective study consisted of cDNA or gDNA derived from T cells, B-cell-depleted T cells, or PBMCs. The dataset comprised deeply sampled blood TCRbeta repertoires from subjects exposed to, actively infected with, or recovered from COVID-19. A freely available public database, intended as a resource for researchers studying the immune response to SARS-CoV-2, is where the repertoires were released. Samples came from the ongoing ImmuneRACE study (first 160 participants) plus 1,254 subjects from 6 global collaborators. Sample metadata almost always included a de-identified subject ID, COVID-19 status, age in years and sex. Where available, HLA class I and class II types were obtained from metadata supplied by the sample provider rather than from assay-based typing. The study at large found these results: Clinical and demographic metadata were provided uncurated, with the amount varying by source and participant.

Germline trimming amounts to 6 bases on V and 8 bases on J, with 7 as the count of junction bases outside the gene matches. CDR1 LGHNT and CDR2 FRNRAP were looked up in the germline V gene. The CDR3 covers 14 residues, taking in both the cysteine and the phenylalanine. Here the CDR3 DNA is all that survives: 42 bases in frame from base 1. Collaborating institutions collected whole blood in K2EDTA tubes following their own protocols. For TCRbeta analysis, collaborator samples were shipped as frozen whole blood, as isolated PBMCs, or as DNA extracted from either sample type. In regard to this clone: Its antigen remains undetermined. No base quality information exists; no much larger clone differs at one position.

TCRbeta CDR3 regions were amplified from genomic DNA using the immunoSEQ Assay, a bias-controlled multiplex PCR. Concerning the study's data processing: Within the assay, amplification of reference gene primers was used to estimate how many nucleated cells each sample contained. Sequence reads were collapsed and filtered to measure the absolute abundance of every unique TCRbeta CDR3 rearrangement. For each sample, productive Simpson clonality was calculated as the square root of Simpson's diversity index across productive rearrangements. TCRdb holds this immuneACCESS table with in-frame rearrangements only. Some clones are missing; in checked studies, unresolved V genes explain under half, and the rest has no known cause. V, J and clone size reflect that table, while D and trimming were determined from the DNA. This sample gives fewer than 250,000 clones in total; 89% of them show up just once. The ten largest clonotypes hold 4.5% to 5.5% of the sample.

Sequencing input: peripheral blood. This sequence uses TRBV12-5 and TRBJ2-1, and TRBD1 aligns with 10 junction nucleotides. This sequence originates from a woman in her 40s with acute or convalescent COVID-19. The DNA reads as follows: TGTGCTAGTGGCTGGGACAGGGGAGTTGATGAGCAGTTCTTC. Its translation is CASGWDRGVDEQFF.